A single sample gave rise to the 26 T cell receptor beta chains below, sequenced in a study of T cells in Graves' hyperthyroidism and ophthalmopathy. RNA transcripts yielded amplified TCR beta CDR3 regions. The HTBI primer set was used in a first-round RT-PCR of the TCR CDR3. One entry per CDR3 protein results from TCRdb running MiXCR on the multiplex PCR reads. This table has hundreds of thousands of distinct CDR3 sequences, over 15% appearing once. The sequencing input was blood. The receptor source for this set is a woman aged 18-30 years with Graves' hyperthyroidism.

This clonotype was seen a handful of times. The chain has TRBV12-5 and TRBJ2-5; possible D gene TRBD2, 5 bases. Germline V lookup: CDR1 LGHNT, CDR2 FRNRAP. V was shortened by 5 bases and J by 4 bases, with 11 bases between the two germline ends. This CDR3 region has 13 residues. The CDR3, as DNA: TGTGCTAGTGGTCCGGGATTTGGAGAGACCCAGTACTTC. Translated: CASGPGFGETQYF. The variable domain in full, with the rest retrieved from reference TRBV12-5 and TRBJ2-5, is DARVTQTPRHKVTEMGQEVTMRCQPILGHNTVFWYRQTMMQGLELLAYFRNRAPLDDSGMPKDRFSAEMPDATLATLKIQPSEPRDSAVYFCASGPGFGETQYFGPGTRLLVL.

At least ten counts were recorded for this clonotype. The chain joins TRBV12-3 or TRBV12-4 to TRBJ2-5; no clear D. The CDR3 is made up of 14 amino acids. Deletions cut 6 bases from V and 5 bases from J, with 16 bases between. The CDR3 here is CASSRGVGRETQYF. The CDR3 region has the DNA TGTGCCAGCAGCCGCGGCGTTGGTCGGGAGACCCAGTACTTC.

The table lists this clonotype with many counts. V and J are TRBV12-3 or TRBV12-4 and TRBJ1-2; D not resolved. This CDR3 region has 11 residues. V dropped 7 bases and J dropped 1 base, with 4 bases sitting between them. The CDR3 DNA follows: TGTGCCAGCAAGTTTAACTATGGCTACACCTTC. This translates into CASKFNYGYTF.

This clonotype was seen only a few times. The V gene is TRBV27, the J gene TRBJ2-3, with 12 bases fitting TRBD2. This CDR3 is built from 17 residues. Losses at the gene ends were 1 base for V and 6 bases for J; bases not matched to a gene: 8. In germline, CDR1 is MNHEY, CDR2 SMNVEV (reference sequence). DNA for the CDR3: TGTGCCAGCAGTTTATATTCGACTAGCGGGAGTTTTGATACGCAGTATTTT. Its protein product is CASSLYSTSGSFDTQYF.

J is TRBJ1-5 and V is TRBV11-1; D call uncertain. The germline V and J ends were trimmed by 5 bases and 6 bases, with 14 bases remaining between them. The CDR3 consists of 14 residues. Germline V lookup: CDR1 SGHAT, CDR2 FQDESV (reference sequence). The CDR3 spells CASSQVVEGQPQHF. The CDR3 DNA sequence: TGTGCCAGCAGCCAAGTAGTTGAGGGTCAGCCCCAGCATTTT.

This clonotype turned up a few times. The V and J genes are TRBV28 and TRBJ2-1, with 11 positions matching TRBD2. The CDR3 extends over 15 amino acids. Looked up from germline, CDR1 is MDHEN and CDR2 is SYDVKM. J was trimmed by 6 bases and V by 9 bases; bases with no gene match: 10. CDR3 coding DNA: TGTGCCAGTACCGATCTAGCGGGAGGCTTCAATGAGCAGTTCTTC. Protein: CASTDLAGGFNEQFF.

This clonotype was seen many times. The V and J genes are TRBV12-5 and TRBJ1-5, with D perhaps TRBD1 (6 bases). Germline CDR1 reads LGHNT; CDR2 reads FRNRAP. V lost 0 bases and J lost 2, with 14 bases in between. The CDR3 is 17 residues long. The CDR3 loop is CASGLVQGTRGNQPQHF. The CDR3 nucleotides are TGTGCTAGTGGTTTGGTACAGGGTACAAGGGGCAATCAGCCCCAGCATTTT.

This clonotype was seen many times. DNA of the CDR3: TGTGCCAGCTCACACATGGATAGCACAGATACGCAGTATTTT. It translates to CASSHMDSTDTQYF. The rearrangement uses TRBV18 and TRBJ2-3; no definite D call. V gave up 4 bases and J gave up 0 bases, with 8 bases separating them. The CDR3 covers 14 residues. The germline V gene encodes CDR1 KGHSH and CDR2 LQKENI.

This clonotype was observed many times. The chain carries TRBV20-1 and TRBJ2-5, with D perhaps matching TRBD1 (5 bases). Germline V gene lookup returns CDR1 DFQATT and CDR2 SNEGSKA (reference sequence). CDR3 length: 13 amino acids. V dropped 0 bases and J dropped 7 bases, with 12 bases sitting between them. CDR3 amino acids: CSARDQGVGTQYF. CDR3 DNA: TGCAGTGCTAGAGATCAGGGCGTGGGGACCCAGTACTTC.

There are many counts of this clonotype. This rearrangement joins TRBV7-2 to TRBJ1-2; D is ambiguous. CDR1 is SGHTA, CDR2 FQGNSA, per germline. V was trimmed by 5 bases and J by 0 bases, leaving 16 bases between them. This CDR3 is 16 amino acids long. Here the CDR3 DNA reads TGTGCCAGCAGCCAGCTGTCATTCGGGGCTAACTATGGCTACACCTTC. It yields the protein CASSQLSFGANYGYTF.

The chain links TRBV7-2 to TRBJ1-6; TRBD1 is a possible D gene (5 bases). Germline V gives CDR1 SGHTA, CDR2 FQGNSA. Trimming took off 2 bases at V and 7 bases at J, with 12 bases between the two ends. The CDR3 contains 15 residues. In DNA, the CDR3 is TGTGCCAGCAGCTTAAACGACAGAGGAAATTCACCCCTCCACTTT. Translation gives CASSLNDRGNSPLHF.

This clonotype has a handful of counts. This chain joins TRBV11-2 and TRBJ2-2; no definite D call. The CDR3 has 15 residues. Germline V lookup: CDR1 SGHAT, CDR2 FQNNGV. The germline V and J ends were trimmed by 4 bases and 7 bases, with 16 bases remaining between them. CDR3 coding DNA: TGTGCCAGCAGCTCGGATCTCCCTGGGGTCGGGGAGCTGTTTTTT. It yields the protein CASSSDLPGVGELFF.

CDR3 sequence (DNA): TGTGCCAGCAGCTCTACGACTAGCACCGGTGAGCAGTTCTTC. This sequence encodes CASSSTTSTGEQFF. The chain has TRBV3-1 and TRBJ2-1, with 7 bases aligning to TRBD2. The V segment lost 5 bases and the J segment 9 bases; nucleotides outside the gene matches: 10. Germline CDR1 reads LGHDT; CDR2 reads YNNKEL (reference sequence). The CDR3 covers 14 residues.

There are many counts of this clonotype. The rearrangement uses TRBV12-3 or TRBV12-4 and TRBJ1-2, with D unclear. V lost 4 bases and J lost 5, with 17 bases in between. The CDR3 loop spans 15 amino acids. CDR3 DNA sequence: TGTGCCAGCAGTTCCCTATCGGCCGAAATATATGGCTACACCTTC. Protein product: CASSSLSAEIYGYTF.

This clonotype has at least ten counts. This sequence joins TRBV20-1 and TRBJ2-1, with D tentatively TRBD1 or TRBD2 (5 bases each). V lost 6 bases, J lost 9 bases, and 15 bases lay in between. The CDR3 extends over 12 amino acids. CDR1 DFQATT and CDR2 SNEGSKA come from the germline V gene (reference sequence). The CDR3 DNA sequence: TGCAGTGCACGGGGCCAACTGCCTGAGCAGTTCTTC. Its protein is CSARGQLPEQFF.

Comment on this clonotype: This may be a read error: a much more frequent sequence differs by one nucleotide. V and J are TRBV9 and TRBJ1-6; 8 nucleotides agree with TRBD1. The CDR3 runs to 15 residues. Looked up from germline, CDR1 is SGDLS and CDR2 is YYNGEE. In DNA form, the CDR3 reads TGTGCCAGCAGCCAAGGGACAGGCTCTGGTTCACCCCCCCACTTT. The encoded protein is CASSQGTGSGSPPHF.

The chain couples TRBV20-1 to TRBJ1-1; maybe TRBD1 (6 bases). The CDR3 contains 14 residues. The germline V gene encodes CDR1 DFQATT and CDR2 SNEGSKA (reference sequence). Trimming removed 5 bases from V and 4 bases from J, with 17 bases in between. The CDR3 loop is CSAARLGAGTEAFF. The CDR3 DNA follows: TGCAGTGCTGCAAGGCTGGGGGCGGGCACTGAAGCTTTCTTT.

This clonotype appeared a few times. This sequence joins TRBV2 and TRBJ2-6; the D gene is possibly TRBD1 (5 bases). Trimming cost V 6 bases and J 2 bases, with 23 bases left between them. The CDR3 has 19 residues. Germline V gene lookup returns CDR1 SNHLY and CDR2 FYNNEI. The CDR3 sequence is CASSDLRTWGPTGANVLTF. In DNA, the CDR3 is TGTGCCAGCAGCGATCTTAGGACCTGGGGCCCTACTGGGGCCAACGTCCTGACTTTC.

V gene TRBV10-3 combines with J gene TRBJ1-6, with a possible D match to TRBD1 (5 bases). The CDR3 is made up of 15 amino acids. Germline loops: CDR1 ENHRY, CDR2 SYGVKD. With 3 bases removed from V and 7 bases from J, the gap between germline ends came to 13 bases. Here the CDR3 reads CAISDGGLSNSPLHF. The CDR3 nucleotides read TGTGCCATCAGTGACGGGGGACTATCGAATTCACCCCTCCACTTT.

This rearrangement joins TRBV7-9 to TRBJ2-2; D possibly uses TRBD1 or TRBD2 (5 bases each). CDR3 length: 18 residues. V was shortened by 3 bases and J by 7 bases, with 24 bases between the two germline ends. Per the germline V gene, CDR1 is SEHNR and CDR2 is FQNEAQ (reference sequence). The CDR3 nucleotides are TGTGCCAGCAGCTTTACAACACTGACAGTCGGGATGGGCGGGGAGCTGTTTTTT. This translates into CASSFTTLTVGMGGELFF. The variable domain in full, with the rest retrieved from reference TRBV7-9 and TRBJ2-2, is DTGVSQNPRHKITKRGQNVTFRCDPISEHNRLYWYRQTLGQGPEFLTYFQNEAQLEKSRLLSDRFSAERPKGSFSTLEIQRTEQGDSAMYLCASSFTTLTVGMGGELFFGEGSRLTVL.

There are many counts of this clonotype. The chain carries TRBV12-3 or TRBV12-4 and TRBJ1-4; D call uncertain. The V end lost 4 bases, the J end lost 8 bases, and 14 bases lay between the germline ends. The CDR3 is made up of 14 amino acids. The CDR3 DNA reads as TGTGCCAGCAGTTCTCCGGGATCGGGGGAAAAACTGTTTTTT. Translation gives CASSSPGSGEKLFF.

There are a few counts of this clonotype. The chain uses TRBV20-1 and TRBJ1-6; D ambiguous. This CDR3 region has 15 residues. V gave up 6 bases and J gave up 0 bases, with 12 bases separating them. Looked up from germline, CDR1 is DFQATT and CDR2 is SNEGSKA (reference sequence). The chain's CDR3 is CSAEDGSSYNSPLHF. The CDR3 bases are TGCAGTGCCGAGGACGGGAGCTCCTATAATTCACCCCTCCACTTT.

This clonotype was seen many times. This chain links TRBV10-1 with TRBJ1-3, with D possibly TRBD1 on 5 matching bases. Trimming pared 7 bases from V and 3 bases from J, leaving 10 bases between. This CDR3 contains 13 residues. Per germline, CDR1 WNHNN and CDR2 SYGVQD (reference sequence). The CDR3 region is CASTKTVGNTIYF. CDR3 DNA sequence: TGCGCCAGCACGAAGACAGTTGGAAACACCATATATTTT.

This clonotype was recorded many times. V usage is TRBV2 and J usage is TRBJ1-2; D may be TRBD1 (5 bases). Trimming shortened V by 2 bases and J by 6 bases, and 13 bases separated the two germline ends. The CDR3 contains 14 residues. Germline CDR1 and CDR2: SNHLY and FYNNEI. CDR3: CASSELRGADGYTF. The CDR3, as DNA: TGTGCCAGCAGTGAATTAAGGGGCGCGGATGGCTACACCTTC.

This clonotype was observed a handful of times. This rearrangement joins TRBV15 to TRBJ2-5; TRBD1 might be the D (6 bases). In germline, CDR1 is LNHNV, CDR2 YYDKDF (reference sequence). V shed 0 bases and J shed 7 bases, with 9 bases lying between them. The CDR3 totals 13 residues. CDR3 protein: CATSRDKGVTQYF. The CDR3 DNA is TGTGCCACCAGCAGAGATAAGGGGGTGACCCAGTACTTC.

This clonotype turned up a few times. The rearrangement joins TRBV19 to TRBJ1-4, with a possible D match to TRBD1 (5 bases). The V and J ends lost 7 bases and 7 bases respectively, with 25 bases between them. The CDR3 spans 17 residues. Germline lookup yields CDR1 LNHDA and CDR2 SQIVND (reference sequence). DNA for the CDR3: TGTGCCAGTAACCCATCCCTTGGCGGGGGACGGCCTGAAAAACTGTTTTTT. Protein: CASNPSLGGGRPEKLFF. The full variable domain, with the rest looked up from reference TRBV19 and TRBJ1-4, is DGGITQSPKYLFRKEGQNVTLSCEQNLNHDAMYWYRQDPGQGLRLIYYSQIVNDFQKGDIAEGYSVSREKKESFPLTVTSAQKNPTAFYLCASNPSLGGGRPEKLFFGSGTQLSVL.